Listed below are T cell receptor beta chains from one sample, sequenced in a study of blood T cell repertoires in COVID-19. TCRdb's copy holds only in-frame clones and misses some; the assay was immunoSEQ multiplex PCR. This sample carries about 170,000 clones, 75% to 90% of them seen once, and the ten largest clones take approximately 4%. Sequenced input: PBMCs or T cells enriched from blood (not recorded which). These receptors came from a woman aged 50 to 60 who had recovered from COVID-19. Both conserved end residues are part of each CDR3. D genes are given only for firm matches. Rows may omit the clone size; those that give it use once, few, many or a size class.

>TRBJ1-3|17|TRBV5-1|.|.
CASSLTIAGARGDTIYF
TGCGCCAGCAGCTTGACGATTGCGGGGGCTAGGGGAGACACCATATATTTT
>TRBJ2-5|14|TRBV5-5|.|TRBD1
CASSLYTGGETQYF
TGTGCCAGCAGCCTTTATACAGGGGGAGAGACCCAGTACTTC
>TRBJ1-2|14|TRBV7-9|few|.
CASSLTATNYGYTF
TGTGCCAGCAGCTTGACAGCCACTAACTATGGCTACACCTTC
>TRBJ1-4|15|TRBV6-5|.|.
CASTARQPTNEKLFF
TGTGCCAGCACGGCGAGGCAGCCAACTAATGAAAAACTGTTTTTT
>TRBJ1-5|14|TRBV7-9|.|.
CASSPFQGGQPQHF
TGTGCCAGCAGTCCATTTCAGGGCGGTCAGCCCCAGCATTTT
>TRBJ1-2|16|TRBV5-6|.|TRBD1
CASSFGTGALDYGYTF
TGTGCCAGCAGCTTCGGGACAGGCGCCCTAGACTATGGCTACACCTTC
>TRBJ2-5|12|TRBV29-1|.|TRBD1
CSADRGRETQYF
TGCAGCGCCGACAGGGGTAGGGAGACCCAGTACTTC
>TRBJ2-5|14|TRBV19|.|.
CASSTSAQGQTQYF
TGTGCCAGTAGTACCTCGGCACAGGGACAGACCCAGTACTTC
>TRBJ1-5|14|TRBV20-1|.|.
CSASSGWGNQPQHF
TGCAGTGCTAGTTCAGGGTGGGGCAATCAGCCCCAGCATTTT
>TRBJ1-2|13|TRBV7-8|.|.
CASSPTVNYGYTF
TGTGCCAGCAGCCCTACTGTCAACTATGGCTACACCTTC
>TRBJ1-1|14|TRBV28|.|TRBD1
CASSSRQGGAEAFF
TGTGCCAGCAGTTCCCGACAGGGTGGTGCTGAAGCTTTCTTT
>TRBJ2-1|13|TRBV4-1|medium-sized|TRBD1
CASSQSGQAQQFF
TGCGCCAGCAGCCAAAGCGGACAGGCCCAGCAGTTCTTC
>TRBJ2-2|14|TRBV2|few|TRBD2
CARGGSGSTGELFF
TGTGCCAGGGGGGGTAGCGGGAGCACCGGGGAGCTGTTTTTT
>TRBJ1-5|15|TRBV18|.|TRBD1
CASSPRQGNVEPQHF
TGTGCCAGCTCACCGAGACAGGGGAATGTTGAACCCCAGCATTTT
>TRBJ1-1|14|TRBV5-1|.|.
CASSLDRVDTEAFF
TGCGCCAGCAGCTTGGACAGGGTCGACACTGAAGCTTTCTTT
>TRBJ1-2|14|TRBV3-1/TRBV3-2|few|.
CASSQQGLINGYTF
TGTGCCAGCAGCCAACAGGGGTTAATCAATGGCTACACCTTC
>TRBJ2-6|16|TRBV29-1|once|.
CSVESLLGPGANVLTF
TGCAGCGTTGAGTCCCTCCTGGGGCCTGGGGCCAACGTCCTGACTTTC
>TRBJ1-1|15|TRBV29-1|.|.
CSVEVGVIRGTEAFF
TGCAGCGTTGAAGTTGGCGTAATACGGGGCACTGAAGCTTTCTTT
>TRBJ2-2|16|TRBV6-4|many|TRBD1
CASSDSDRGHTGELFF
TGTGCCAGCAGTGACTCGGACAGGGGGCACACCGGGGAGCTGTTTTTT
>TRBJ1-6|8|TRBV11-2|.|.
CASRRAVW
TGTGCCAGCAGGAGAGCGGTTTGG
>TRBJ2-1|13|TRBV12-3/TRBV12-4|.|.
CASRQGSYNEQFF
TGTGCCAGCAGACAGGGTTCCTACAATGAGCAGTTCTTC
>TRBJ1-2|14|TRBV28|.|.
CASSLLGFSYGYTF
TGTGCCAGCAGTTTACTCGGGTTTAGCTATGGCTACACCTTC
>TRBJ1-2|15|TRBV19|.|TRBD1
CASSQTWDRVGGYTF
TGTGCCAGTAGTCAGACCTGGGACAGGGTAGGTGGCTACACCTTC
>TRBJ2-1|18|TRBV11-3|.|TRBD2
CASSLDQGGSGSYNEQFF
TGTGCCAGCAGCTTAGATCAGGGCGGGAGCGGCTCCTACAATGAGCAGTTCTTC
>TRBJ2-1|12|TRBV3-1/TRBV3-2|.|.
CASSRLVGEQFF
TGTGCCAGCAGCCGACTAGTAGGCGAGCAGTTCTTC
>TRBJ1-1|13|TRBV19|.|.
CASSIRTDTEAFF
TGTGCCAGTAGTATCAGGACAGACACTGAAGCTTTCTTT
>TRBJ2-2|15|TRBV2|few|TRBD1
CARKQGQDNTGELFF
TGTGCCAGAAAGCAGGGACAGGATAACACCGGGGAGCTGTTTTTT
>TRBJ1-2|14|TRBV24-1|.|.
CATSEPNGGYGYTF
TGTGCCACCAGTGAACCCAACGGAGGATATGGCTACACCTTC
>TRBJ2-3|14|TRBV5-4|.|.
CASSLVARGDTQYF
TGTGCCAGCAGCTTGGTGGCTAGGGGGGATACGCAGTATTTT
>TRBJ1-4|14|TRBV27|.|.
CASSLWTADEKLFF
TGTGCCAGCAGTTTATGGACAGCCGATGAAAAACTGTTTTTT
>TRBJ1-2|15|TRBV19|.|TRBD1
CASSPTGVTLYGYTF
TGTGCCAGTAGCCCGACAGGGGTTACCCTCTATGGCTACACCTTC
>TRBJ2-5|13|TRBV6-4|once|.
CASLLRAWETQYF
TGTGCCAGCCTATTGCGGGCTTGGGAGACCCAGTACTTC
>TRBJ2-2|14|TRBV21-1|few|.
CFPRQPANTGELFF
TGTTTTCCGCGACAACCAGCGAACACCGGGGAGCTGTTTTTT
>TRBJ1-2|13|TRBV28|once|TRBD1
CASSLPRGPGYTF
TGTGCCAGCAGTTTGCCCAGGGGGCCTGGCTACACCTTC
>TRBJ1-5|15|TRBV30|.|.
CAWRGGRGDNQPQHF
TGTGCCTGGCGGGGGGGGCGGGGGGACAATCAGCCCCAGCATTTT
>TRBJ2-5|12|TRBV5-5|.|.
CASSLGDSPRYF
TGTGCCAGCAGCTTGGGGGACTCCCCAAGGTACTTC
>TRBJ2-3|16|TRBV11-2|.|TRBD2
CASSLAGSGSRVTQYF
TGTGCCAGCAGCTTAGCAGGTAGCGGGAGCCGGGTTACGCAGTATTTT
>TRBJ1-1|15|TRBV2|.|.
CASRGRIGANTEAFF
TGTGCCAGCAGGGGGCGAATAGGCGCGAACACTGAAGCTTTCTTT
>TRBJ2-3|13|TRBV30|.|.
CAWRRRGADTQYF
TGTGCCTGGAGGCGACGGGGGGCCGATACGCAGTATTTT
>TRBJ1-6|12|TRBV7-9|few|.
CASSLENSPLHF
TGTGCCAGCAGCTTGGAGAATTCACCCCTCCACTTT
>TRBJ1-1|13|TRBV7-9|.|TRBD1
CASNTGTANEAFF
TGTGCCAGCAACACCGGGACAGCGAATGAAGCTTTCTTT
>TRBJ2-4|16|TRBV7-2|.|.
CASSLSPTGGENIQYF
TGTGCCAGCAGCTTAAGCCCCACCGGGGGAGAAAACATTCAGTACTTC
>TRBJ2-5|14|TRBV2|.|TRBD2
CASSDSSGGETQYF
TGTGCCAGCAGTGACTCTAGCGGGGGGGAGACCCAGTACTTC
>TRBJ2-3|18|TRBV5-1|.|TRBD2
CASSLRSASGIRTDTQYF
TGCGCCAGCAGCTTGCGTTCGGCTAGCGGGATTCGCACAGATACGCAGTATTTT
>TRBJ1-2|14|TRBV6-1|.|.
CASSEVLPTGGYTF
TGTGCCAGCAGTGAAGTCCTTCCGACAGGTGGCTACACCTTC
>TRBJ2-3|16|TRBV30|.|.
CAWSPPQAWGTDTQYF
TGTGCCTGGAGTCCCCCGCAGGCGTGGGGCACAGATACGCAGTATTTT
>TRBJ2-5|16|TRBV7-2|.|TRBD2
CASSLGLAGGGETQYF
TGTGCCAGCAGCTTAGGGCTAGCGGGAGGAGGAGAGACCCAGTACTTC
>TRBJ1-5|15|TRBV19|many|TRBD1
CASSIWGRGNQPQHF
TGTGCCAGTAGTATTTGGGGCAGGGGGAATCAGCCCCAGCATTTT
>TRBJ1-6|13|TRBV16|.|TRBD1
CASSGDRGSPLHF
TGTGCCAGCAGCGGGGACAGAGGTTCACCCCTCCACTTT
>TRBJ2-1|14|TRBV5-1|.|TRBD1
CASSNGQGVDEQFF
TGCGCCAGCAGCAATGGACAGGGAGTGGATGAGCAGTTCTTC
>TRBJ2-1|14|TRBV15|.|TRBD2
CATSRTSGYNEQFF
TGTGCCACCAGCCGGACTAGCGGCTACAATGAGCAGTTCTTC
>TRBJ1-1|15|TRBV2|few|TRBD1
CASSARDRMGTEAFF
TGTGCCAGCAGTGCTCGGGACAGAATGGGCACTGAAGCTTTCTTT
>TRBJ1-6|13|TRBV4-3|.|.
CASSQGPRSPLHF
TGCGCCAGCAGCCAAGGGCCCCGATCACCCCTCCACTTT
>TRBJ1-3|15|TRBV19|.|TRBD1
CASSTWTGAGNTIYF
TGTGCCAGTAGTACCTGGACAGGGGCTGGAAACACCATATATTTT
>TRBJ1-1|13|TRBV11-2|.|.
CASSLKSSTEAFF
TGTGCCAGCAGCTTAAAGAGTAGCACTGAAGCTTTCTTT
>TRBJ1-1|17|TRBV7-2|.|.
CASSLAPGGMGKPEAFF
TGTGCCAGCAGCTTAGCCCCGGGGGGCATGGGGAAGCCTGAAGCTTTCTTT
>TRBJ1-1|14|TRBV7-2|once|.
CASSFMADRTEAFF
TGTGCCAGCAGCTTTATGGCAGACAGGACTGAAGCTTTCTTT
>TRBJ2-1|15|TRBV25-1|.|.
CASSGFGQSHNEQFF
TGTGCCAGCAGTGGATTCGGACAGTCCCACAATGAGCAGTTCTTC
>TRBJ1-1|14|TRBV6-5|once|TRBD1
CASSWDRAGTEAFF
TGTGCCAGCAGCTGGGACAGGGCCGGCACTGAAGCTTTCTTT